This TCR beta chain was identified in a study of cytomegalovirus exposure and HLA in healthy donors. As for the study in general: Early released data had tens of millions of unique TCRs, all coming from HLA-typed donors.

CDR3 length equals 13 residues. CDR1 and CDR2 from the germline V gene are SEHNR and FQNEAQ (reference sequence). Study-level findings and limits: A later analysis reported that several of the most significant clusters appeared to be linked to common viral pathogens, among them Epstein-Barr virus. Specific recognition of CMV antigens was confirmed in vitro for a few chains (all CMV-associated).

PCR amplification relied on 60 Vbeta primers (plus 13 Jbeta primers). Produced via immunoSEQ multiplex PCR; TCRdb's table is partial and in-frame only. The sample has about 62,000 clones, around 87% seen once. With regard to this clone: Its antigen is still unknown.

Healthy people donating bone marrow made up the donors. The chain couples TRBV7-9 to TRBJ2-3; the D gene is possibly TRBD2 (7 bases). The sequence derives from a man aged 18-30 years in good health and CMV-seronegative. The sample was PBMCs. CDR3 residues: CTGGGGPADTQYF. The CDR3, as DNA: TGTACTGGAGGGGGGGGCCCCGCAGATACGCAGTATTTT. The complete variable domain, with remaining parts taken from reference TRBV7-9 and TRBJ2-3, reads DTGVSQNPRHKITKRGQNVTFRCDPISEHNRLYWYRQTLGQGPEFLTYFQNEAQLEKSRLLSDRFSAERPKGSFSTLEIQRTEQGDSAMYLCTGGGGPADTQYFGPGTRLTVL.